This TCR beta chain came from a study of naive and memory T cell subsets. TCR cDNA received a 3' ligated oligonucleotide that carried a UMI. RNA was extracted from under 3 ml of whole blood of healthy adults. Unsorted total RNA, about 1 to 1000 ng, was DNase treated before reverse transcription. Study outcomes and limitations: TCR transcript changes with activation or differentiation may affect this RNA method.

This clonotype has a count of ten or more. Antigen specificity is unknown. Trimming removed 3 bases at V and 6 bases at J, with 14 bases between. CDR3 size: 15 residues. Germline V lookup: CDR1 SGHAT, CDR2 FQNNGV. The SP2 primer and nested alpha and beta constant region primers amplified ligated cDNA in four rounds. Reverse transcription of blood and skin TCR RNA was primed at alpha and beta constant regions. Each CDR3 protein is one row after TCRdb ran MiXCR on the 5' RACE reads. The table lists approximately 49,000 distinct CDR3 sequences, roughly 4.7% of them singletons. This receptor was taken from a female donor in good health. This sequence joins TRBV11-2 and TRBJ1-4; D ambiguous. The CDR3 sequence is CASSLSLLYDEKLFF. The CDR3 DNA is TGTGCCAGCAGCTTGAGCCTTCTATATGATGAAAAACTGTTTTTT.